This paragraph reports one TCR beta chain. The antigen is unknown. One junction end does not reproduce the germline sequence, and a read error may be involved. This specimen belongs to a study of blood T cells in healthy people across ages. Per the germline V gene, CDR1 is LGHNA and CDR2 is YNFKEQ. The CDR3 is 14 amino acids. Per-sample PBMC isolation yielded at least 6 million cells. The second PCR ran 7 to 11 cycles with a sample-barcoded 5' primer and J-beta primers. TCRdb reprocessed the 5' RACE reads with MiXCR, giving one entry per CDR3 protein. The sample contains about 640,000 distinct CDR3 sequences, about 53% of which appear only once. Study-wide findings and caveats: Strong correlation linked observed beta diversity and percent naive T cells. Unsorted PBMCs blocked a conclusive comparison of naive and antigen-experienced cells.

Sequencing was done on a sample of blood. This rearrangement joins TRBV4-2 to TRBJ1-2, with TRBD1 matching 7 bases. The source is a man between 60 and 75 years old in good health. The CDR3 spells CAGSQEGGEYGYTF. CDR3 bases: TGTGCCGGCAGCCAAGAAGGGGGCGAATATGGCTACACCTTC.